The entry below gives a single T cell receptor (beta chain) sequence along with its context. Its antigen is not identified. The sample comes from a study of siplizumab effects on memory and regulatory T cells. Regarding the study as a whole: No assignable naive or memory phenotype existed for roughly 80-97% of proliferating CD4+ or CD8+ clones.

The repertoire was sequenced with immunoSEQ multiplex PCR; TCRdb's copy has only in-frame clones and lacks some. Here the sample spans 100,000 or so clones, around 93% being singletons. Germline V gene sequence: CDR1 SGHTS, CDR2 YDEGEE. Trimming removed 0 bases from V and 3 bases from J; junction bases left unmatched: 6. The CDR3 runs to 15 residues. The chain recombines TRBV5-8 with TRBJ2-7, with 7 bases aligning to TRBD1. Sequenced: CD4+ T cells sorted from blood. The TCR sequence derives from a human donor in good health. DNA of the CDR3: TGTGCCAGCAGCTTGGCGGGACAGCCACTCTACGAGCAGTACTTC. Protein: CASSLAGQPLYEQYF.